This T cell receptor beta chain was profiled in a study of identical twins (dated by TCRdb to 2015 to 2016). General notes on the study: TCR alpha and beta repertoires from monozygotic twins, unrelated adults of various ages and cord blood were deep-sequenced to test whether fetal clonotypes persist. To rule out contamination, replicate twin experiments were performed at different times with different library preparation protocols.

Points the paper makes about the study in general: In monozygotic twins, out-of-frame TCR alpha sharing was systematically underestimated by recombination models, although the models agreed with sharing between unrelated individuals. Abundant cord blood beta clonotypes had fewer insertions, young adult naive repertoires showed a similar but weaker trend, and memory repertoires showed no such trend. Because the same donors could not be followed over many years, conclusions were based on cross-sectional statistical analysis. Excess twin sharing in beta out-of-frame sequences was weaker because fewer shared sequences lowered the signal-to-noise ratio. Compared with coincidental sharing between unrelated individuals, an excess of low generation-probability sequences was observed among out-of-frame TCR alpha sequences shared between twins. Invariant T cells such as MAIT and iNKT could partly confound zero-insertion analyses, though diverse VJ usage argued against this for most clonotypes.

V loses 2 bases of germline sequence and J loses 3 bases, and the interval between the two ends is 16 bases. The CDR3 has 17 amino acids, counting the end cysteine and phenylalanine. Just the 51-base CDR3 DNA is kept, in frame starting at base 1. The germline V gene encodes CDR1 MNHEY and CDR2 SMNVEV (reference sequence). As regards this clonotype: Its antigen is currently not known. No quality values exist for individual bases; no much larger clone is one base distant.

All donors were healthy Caucasians. Three pairs of female monozygotic twins, all aged roughly 18 to 30 years, made up the twin cohort. Peripheral blood mononuclear cells were the source from which RNA for the TCR libraries was isolated. The library was generated by 5' RACE. The data were produced on an Illumina HiSeq 2000. A universal primer binding site was added through template switching, and the final cDNA carried a unique molecular identifier so that TCR cDNA molecules could be counted accurately. Specific primers in the conserved constant-segment region were used to synthesize first-strand cDNA for the TCR alpha and beta chains. To control for contamination, every cDNA library was double barcoded, receiving both a SMART-Mk sample barcode and Illumina barcodes. TruSeq adapter sequences and Illumina sample barcodes were added in two successive PCR steps. Sequencing of the TCR alpha and beta cDNA libraries was done on the Illumina HiSeq platform using custom primers. In the authors' own workflow: MiGEC was used to process raw reads and extract unique molecular identifiers, and MiXCR was used to find CDR3 positions. Recombination models were inferred per individual with the repgenHMM and IGoR tools using an EM algorithm. Shared clonotype analysis was performed with the tcR package in R, normalizing sharing by the product of cloneset sizes. To study raw recombination free of thymic and clonal selection effects, out-of-frame nonproductive sequences were analyzed. In TCRdb, the public reads were trimmed at Q25 with fastp and aligned with MiXCR, with productive beta chains retained. Records with the same CDR3 protein are collapsed into one entry carrying the most frequent genes and DNA. The authors' filters were not applied to this entry. This sample lists about 570,000 distinct CDR3 sequences; roughly 9.5% were detected once. The top ten clones comprise around 3.2% of the sample.

These same data were also listed under a study on yellow fever vaccine responses in identical twins. The second study's paper adds: The authors reported that the T cell response to vaccination in identical twins appeared partly convergent and partly personalized. In the study, vaccine-responding T cell clones were precisely tracked in identical twins.

The sequence is built from TRBV27 and TRBJ2-2, with the D gene too uncertain to name. The TCR sequence derives from a woman younger than 30 in good health. The specimen was PBMCs. The bases are TGTGCCAGCAGTTTAAGGCCCCCCGGAACCCACACCGGGGAGCTGTTTTTT. Its product reads: CASSLRPPGTHTGELFF.